This TCR beta chain was profiled in a study of T cell repertoires in cytomegalovirus infection. Study at large: CMV epitopes, recently identified HLA-C-restricted and well-studied HLA-B-restricted, were used. Public TCR beta signatures provided an indication of both CMV infection and a matching HLA type.

Study-wide results and limits: Within the response measured ex vivo, HLA-C-restricted CMV-specific TCR beta clonotypes were dominant.

V shed 7 bases and J shed 4 bases, with 19 bases lying between them. Germline CDR1 reads LNHDA; CDR2 reads SQIVND (reference sequence). This CDR3 region has 15 residues. This clonotype came up once. Its antigen is not known. TCRdb ran MiXCR on the reads and lists one entry per CDR3 protein. Among fewer than 950,000 distinct CDR3 sequences, 30% to 35% were seen once, and the ten largest hold approximately 13%. The input for sequencing was cultured CD8+ T cells from PBMCs, taken from culture after CMV antigen stimulation. The J gene is TRBJ1-1, the V gene TRBV19, with a weak D call TRBD1 (6 bases). The receptor was isolated from a human donor in good health (CMV status not recorded). Some clones in this sample may be carry-over from other donors' samples. The DNA for the CDR3 is TGTGCCAGTATCCTAGGGGGGGACCCCAGCACTGAAGCTTTCTTT. Amino acids: CASILGGDPSTEAFF.